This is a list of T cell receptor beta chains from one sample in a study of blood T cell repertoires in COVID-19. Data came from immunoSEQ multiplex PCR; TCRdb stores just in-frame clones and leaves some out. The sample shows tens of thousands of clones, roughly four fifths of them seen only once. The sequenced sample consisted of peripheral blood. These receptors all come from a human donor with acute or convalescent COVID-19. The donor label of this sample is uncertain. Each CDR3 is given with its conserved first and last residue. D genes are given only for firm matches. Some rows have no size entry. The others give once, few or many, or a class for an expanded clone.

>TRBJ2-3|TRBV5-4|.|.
TGTGCCAGCAGCCCAGAAACCACATCAGATACGCAGTATTTT
CASSPETTSDTQYF
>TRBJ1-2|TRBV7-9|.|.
TGTGCCAGCAGCTTAGATCCAGCAGGCTTTGGTGGCTACACCTTC
CASSLDPAGFGGYTF
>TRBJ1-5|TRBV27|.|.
TGTGCCAGCAGTTTAGCGGCGCCTTATAGCAATCAGCCCCAGCATTTT
CASSLAAPYSNQPQHF
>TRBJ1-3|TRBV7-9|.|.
TGTGCCAGCAGCTTAGAGGGAGGCCCTGGAAACACCATATATTTT
CASSLEGGPGNTIYF
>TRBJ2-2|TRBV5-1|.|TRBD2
TGCGCCAGCACTACAAGCGGGGGGGCCGCCGGGGAGCTGTTTTTT
CASTTSGGAAGELFF
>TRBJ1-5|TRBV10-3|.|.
TGTGCCATCAGTGAGTACGTCGGGAATCAGCCCCAGCATTTT
CAISEYVGNQPQHF
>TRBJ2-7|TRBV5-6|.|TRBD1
TGTGCCAGCAGCACCGGACAGGACGAGCAGTACTTC
CASSTGQDEQYF
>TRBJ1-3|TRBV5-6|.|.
TGTGCCAGCAGCTTTCAGGAGGTCTCCGGAAACACCATATATTTT
CASSFQEVSGNTIYF
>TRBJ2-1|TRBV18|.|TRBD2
TGTGCCAGCTCACCACTGACGGGGGGTTACAATGAGCAGTTCTTC
CASSPLTGGYNEQFF
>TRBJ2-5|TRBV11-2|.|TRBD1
TGTGCCAGCAGGGGACAGGGTGAACAGACCCAGTACTTC
CASRGQGEQTQYF
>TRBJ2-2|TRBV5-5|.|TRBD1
TGTGCCAGCAGCAGGGACAGGGGGGCGAACACCGGGGAGCTGTTTTTT
CASSRDRGANTGELFF
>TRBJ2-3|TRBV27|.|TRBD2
TGTGCCAGCACCATTAGCGGGGGGGTTCCCGATACGCAGTATTTT
CASTISGGVPDTQYF
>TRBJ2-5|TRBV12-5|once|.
TGTGCTAGTGGTTTGGGCACCACAGGAATCGGGGAGACCCAGTACTTC
CASGLGTTGIGETQYF
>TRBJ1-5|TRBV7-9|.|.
TGTGCCAGCAGCCCGGGACTAGATAGCAATCAGCCCCAGCATTTT
CASSPGLDSNQPQHF
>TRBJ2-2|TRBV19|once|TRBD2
TGTGCCAGTAGTATACTAGCGGGAGGGACCGGGGAGCTGTTTTTT
CASSILAGGTGELFF
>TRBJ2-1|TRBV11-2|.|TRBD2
TGTGCCAGCAGCTTAGTAGCGGGAGGCAATAATGAGCAGTTCTTC
CASSLVAGGNNEQFF
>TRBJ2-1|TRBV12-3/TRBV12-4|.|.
TGTGCCAGCAGTCCTAGGACTGCTCAGTTCTTC
CASSPRTAQFF
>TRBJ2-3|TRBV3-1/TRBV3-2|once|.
TGTGCCAGCAGCCAAGTGGTGACTCTCACAGATACGCAGTATTTT
CASSQVVTLTDTQYF
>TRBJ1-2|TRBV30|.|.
TGTGCCTGGAGTGCGAGGGGGAACTATGGCTACACCTTC
CAWSARGNYGYTF
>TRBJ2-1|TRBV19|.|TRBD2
TGTGCCAGTAGTCTTGGTAGCGGGCCCTCCTACAATGAGCAGTTCTTC
CASSLGSGPSYNEQFF
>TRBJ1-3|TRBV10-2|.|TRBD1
TGCGCCAGCAGGGCCCCGGGACAGGGAGATCCTCTGGGAAACACCATATATTTT
CASRAPGQGDPLGNTIYF
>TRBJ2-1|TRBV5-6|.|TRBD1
TGTGCCAGCAGCCTGTTCCGGGACAGGGAATACAATGAGCAGTTCTTC
CASSLFRDREYNEQFF
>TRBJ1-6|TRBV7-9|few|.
TGTGCCAGCAGCTGGCGGAGGACACCCCTCCACTTT
CASSWRRTPLHF
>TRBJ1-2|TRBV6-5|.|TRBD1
TGTGCCAGCAGGAATGCAGGGGGCGCCTATGGCTACACCTTC
CASRNAGGAYGYTF
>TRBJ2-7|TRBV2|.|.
TGTGCCAACAGTGACCCGTACGAGCAGTACTTC
CANSDPYEQYF
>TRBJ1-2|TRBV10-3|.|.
TGTGCCTCCTCAAGCGGACAGCCATGGGGAGCTAACTATGGCTACACCTTC
CASSSGQPWGANYGYTF
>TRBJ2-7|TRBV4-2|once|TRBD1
TGTGCCAGCAGCCAAGCTGTGCAGGGGGCCTACGAGCAGTACTTC
CASSQAVQGAYEQYF
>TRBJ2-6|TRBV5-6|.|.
TGTGCCAGCAGCACAGCAACTTTAAGCTCTGGGGCCAACGTCCTGACTTTC
CASSTATLSSGANVLTF
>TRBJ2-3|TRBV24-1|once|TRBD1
TGTGCCACCAGTGATTTGCAAGTGGGACAGTACTCTAGCACAGATACGCAGTATTTT
CATSDLQVGQYSSTDTQYF
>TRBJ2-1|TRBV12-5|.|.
TGTGCTAGTGGTTTGGTCGCTGGAGTGGGTCTGGGGGGAAACAATGAGCAGTTCTTC
CASGLVAGVGLGGNNEQFF
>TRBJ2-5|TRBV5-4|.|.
TGTGCCAGCAGCCCCACGGGGAACCAAGAGACCCAGTACTTC
CASSPTGNQETQYF
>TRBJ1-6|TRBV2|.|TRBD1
TGTGCCAGCAGTGGACAGGGGAGAAATTCACCCCTCCACTTT
CASSGQGRNSPLHF
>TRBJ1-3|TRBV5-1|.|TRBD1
TGCGCCAGCAGCTTATACAGGGGCATCTCTGGAAACACCATATATTTT
CASSLYRGISGNTIYF
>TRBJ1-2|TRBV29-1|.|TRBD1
TGCAGCGTTGAACCGGGACAGGGGACGGGCTACACCTTC
CSVEPGQGTGYTF
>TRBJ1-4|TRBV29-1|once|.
TGCAGCGTTGAGCGGGATGAAAAACTGTTTTTT
CSVERDEKLFF
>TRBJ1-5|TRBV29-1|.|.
TGCAGCGTTACCTACAAAACGGGGGGACATCAGCCCCAGCATTTT
CSVTYKTGGHQPQHF
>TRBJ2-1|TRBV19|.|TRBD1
TGTGCCAGTAGTATGTGGGGACAGGGGCCGAGTGAGCAGTTCTTC
CASSMWGQGPSEQFF
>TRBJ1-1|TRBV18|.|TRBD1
TGTGCCAGCTCACCACCGGGACAGGGAGGGATAGGAGCTTTCTTT
CASSPPGQGGIGAFF
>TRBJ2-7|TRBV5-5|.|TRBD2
TGTGCCAGCAGCTTGATGGCTAAACTAGCGGGAGGGCCTAACGAGCAGTACTTC
CASSLMAKLAGGPNEQYF
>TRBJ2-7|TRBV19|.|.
TGTGCCAGTAGTATAGTCTTCCTCAGGCCCTCCGAGGGCTACGAGCAGTACTTC
CASSIVFLRPSEGYEQYF
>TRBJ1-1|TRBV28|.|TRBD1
TGTGCCAGCAGCGATGGACAGGGGGGGGTCAAAGCTTTCTTT
CASSDGQGGVKAFF
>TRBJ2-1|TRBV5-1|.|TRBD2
TGCGCCAGCAGCTTGGTAGCCCTTACAAGCGGGAGATCCAATGAGCAGTTCTTC
CASSLVALTSGRSNEQFF
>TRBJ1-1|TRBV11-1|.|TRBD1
TGTGCCAGCAGCCTTGACACAGGGGCAGTCAACACTGAAGCTTTCTTT
CASSLDTGAVNTEAFF
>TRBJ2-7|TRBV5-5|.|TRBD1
TGTGCCAGCAGCTTGGGGACAGGGGGGACCTACGAGCAGTACTTC
CASSLGTGGTYEQYF
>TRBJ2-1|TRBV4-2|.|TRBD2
TGTGCCAGCAGCCAGCAACTAGCGGGGGTAGAAAATGAGCAGTTCTTC
CASSQQLAGVENEQFF
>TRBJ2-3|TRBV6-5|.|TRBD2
TGTGCCAGCACTAGCGGATCCACAGATACGCAGTATTTT
CASTSGSTDTQYF
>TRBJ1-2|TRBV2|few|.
TGTGCCAGCAGCCAAGGGGGTGGGTATGGCTACACCTTC
CASSQGGGYGYTF
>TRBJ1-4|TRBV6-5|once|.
TGTGCCAGCAGCTCTCCCTCAACGGAGAAACTGTTTTTT
CASSSPSTEKLFF